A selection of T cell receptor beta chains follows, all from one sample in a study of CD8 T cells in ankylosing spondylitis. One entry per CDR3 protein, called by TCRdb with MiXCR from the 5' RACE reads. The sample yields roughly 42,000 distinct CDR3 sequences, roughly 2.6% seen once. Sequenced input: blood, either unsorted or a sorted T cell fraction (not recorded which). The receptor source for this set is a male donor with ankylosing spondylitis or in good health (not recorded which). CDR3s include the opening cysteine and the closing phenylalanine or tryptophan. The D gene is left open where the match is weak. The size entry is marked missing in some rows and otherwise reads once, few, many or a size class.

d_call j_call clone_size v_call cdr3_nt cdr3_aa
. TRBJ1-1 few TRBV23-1 TGCGCCAGCAGCCCCCAGGTGGCTTCCCCTGAAGCTTTCTTT CASSPQVASPEAFF
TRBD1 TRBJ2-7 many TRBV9 TGTGCCAGCAGCGTAGGGAAGGACAGGGCCTACGAGCAGTACTTC CASSVGKDRAYEQYF
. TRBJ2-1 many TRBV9 TGTGCCAGCAGCGAGTCCCCAAGCTCCTACAATGAGCAGTTCTTC CASSESPSSYNEQFF
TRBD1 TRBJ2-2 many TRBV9 TGTGCCAGCAGCGGGTCCGGGACAGGGGGCACCGGGGAGCTGTTTTTT CASSGSGTGGTGELFF
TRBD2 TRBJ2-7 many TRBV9 TGTGCCAGCAGCGCTTCCGGGACTAGCGGGGCCTACGAGCAGTACTTC CASSASGTSGAYEQYF
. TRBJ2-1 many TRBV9 TGTGCCAGCAGCGCCCTCATGATATCCTACAATGAGCAGTTCTTC CASSALMISYNEQFF
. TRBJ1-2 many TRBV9 TGTGCCAGCAGCGTGTCCGACTGGGGGGGCTACACCTTC CASSVSDWGGYTF
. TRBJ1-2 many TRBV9 TGTGCCAGCAGCGGCGGGTCAGGCTATGGCTACACCTTC CASSGGSGYGYTF
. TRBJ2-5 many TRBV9 TGTGCCAGCAGCCCCCAATGGGGCGTCGGGACCCAGTACTTC CASSPQWGVGTQYF
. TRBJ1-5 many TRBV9 TGTGCCAGCAGCGTAGGGGGGCCTGGCAATCAGCCCCAGCATTTT CASSVGGPGNQPQHF
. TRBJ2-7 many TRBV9 TGTGCCAGCAGCGTAGGCTGGGGGCCCTACGAGCAGTACTTC CASSVGWGPYEQYF
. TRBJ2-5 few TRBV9 TGTGCCAGCAGCCCTAACGCCGCCACCCCGGAGACCCAGTACTTC CASSPNAATPETQYF
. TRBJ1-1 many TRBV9 TGTGCCAGCAGCGTAGGGGTTACAGCCATGAACACTGAAGCTTTCTTT CASSVGVTAMNTEAFF
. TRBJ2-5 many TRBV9 TGTGCCAGCAGCGTAGCTGAGGGGTTCCAAGAGACCCAGTACTTC CASSVAEGFQETQYF
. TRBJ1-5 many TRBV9 TGTGCCAGCAGCGTATCTGGAGGGTCTCACCAGCCCCAGCATTTT CASSVSGGSHQPQHF
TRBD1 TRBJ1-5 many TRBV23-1 TGCGCCAGCAGTCAACTTAACCCCGGACAGGTTGTGTACTATCAGCCCCAGCATTTT CASSQLNPGQVVYYQPQHF
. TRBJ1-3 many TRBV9 TGTGCCAGCAGCCCCTCGGTTTCTGGGAACACCATATATTTT CASSPSVSGNTIYF
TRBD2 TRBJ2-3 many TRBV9 TGTGCCAGCCAAGCGGGACTAAAGGGAGATACGCAGTATTTT CASQAGLKGDTQYF
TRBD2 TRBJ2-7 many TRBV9 TGTGCCAGCAGCGTGGCCGGGACTAGCGGGAGTAAGTACGAGCAGTACTTC CASSVAGTSGSKYEQYF
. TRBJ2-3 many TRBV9 TGTGCCAGCAGCGTGCGGCTAGGCACAGATACGCAGTATTTT CASSVRLGTDTQYF
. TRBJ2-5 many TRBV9 TGTGCCAGCAGCGTAAATTCGAGGGTTGAAGAGACCCAGTACTTC CASSVNSRVEETQYF
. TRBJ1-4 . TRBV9 TGTGCCAGCAGCCCCAGGACCGCAACTAATGAAAAACTGTTTTTT CASSPRTATNEKLFF
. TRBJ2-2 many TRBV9 TGTGCCAGCACCAGCACCAGAGCCGGGGAGCTGTTTTTT CASTSTRAGELFF
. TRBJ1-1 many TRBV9 TGTGCCAGCAGCGTAGATGAAGGGACCTTAAGATTTGAAGCTTTCTTT CASSVDEGTLRFEAFF